This TCR beta chain was recorded in a study of post-analysis software for immune sequencing data. V lost 7 bases and J lost 4, with 13 bases in between. Germline assignment: CDR1 DFQATT and CDR2 SNEGSKA (reference sequence). This CDR3 is built from 12 residues. This clonotype was detected only a few times. Antigen: not known. Unique molecular identifiers tagged the TCR beta cDNA libraries. Each CDR3 protein is one row after TCRdb ran MiXCR on the PCR reads. Of hundreds of thousands of distinct CDR3 sequences listed, 30% were seen once; the top ten hold more than 0.55%. Study-wide findings and caveats: Diversity measured as normalized Chao1 was significantly lower in multiple sclerosis patients than in controls. TRBV segments more frequent in patients than in controls numbered five and included TRBV5-6, TRBV5-1 and TRBV20-1.

The source is a girl between 10 and 17 years old with multiple sclerosis. What was sequenced was blood. V is TRBV20-1 and J is TRBJ1-2; D gene uncertain. DNA of the CDR3: TGCAGTGGAAAAGGGCAGATCTATGGCTACACCTTC. Encoded protein: CSGKGQIYGYTF.